This T cell receptor beta chain was identified during a study of CD8 T cells in Susac syndrome. Reverse transcription of roughly 0.5 to 1 ug RNA was carried out with random hexamers. A multiplex approach, immunoSEQ multiplex PCR, amplified TCR beta CDR3 across 54 Vbeta and 13 Jbeta. Using its own MiXCR run on the immunoSEQ multiplex PCR reads, TCRdb lists one record per CDR3 protein. The sample shows some 300,000 distinct CDR3 sequences, 85% of them seen only once. The trim removed 4 bases at V and 4 bases at J, leaving 3 bases unmatched. Germline CDR1 is LGHDT and CDR2 is YNNKEL (reference sequence). The CDR3 runs to 15 residues.

The sequenced sample consisted of CD8+ T cells from PBMCs. The V and J genes are TRBV3-1 and TRBJ2-5; 13 bases match TRBD2. This sequence originates from a human donor with multiple sclerosis. The CDR3 spells CASSRGTSGIETQYF. The DNA of the CDR3 is TGTGCCAGCAGCCGGGGGACTAGCGGGATAGAGACCCAGTACTTC.